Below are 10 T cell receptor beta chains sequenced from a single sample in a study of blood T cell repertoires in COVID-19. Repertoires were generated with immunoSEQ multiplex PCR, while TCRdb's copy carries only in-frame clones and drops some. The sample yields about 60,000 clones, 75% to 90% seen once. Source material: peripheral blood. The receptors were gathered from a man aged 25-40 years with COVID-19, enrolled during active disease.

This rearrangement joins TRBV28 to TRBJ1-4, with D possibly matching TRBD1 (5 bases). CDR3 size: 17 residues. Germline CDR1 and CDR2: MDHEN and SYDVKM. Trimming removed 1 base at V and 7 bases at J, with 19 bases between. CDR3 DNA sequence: TGTGCCAGCAGTTTATTAAAGGGGCCGGGGAGGAGTGAAAAACTGTTTTTT. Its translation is CASSLLKGPGRSEKLFF. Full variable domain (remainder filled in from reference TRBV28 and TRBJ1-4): DVKVTQSSRYLVKRTGEKVFLECVQDMDHENMFWYRQDPGLGLRLIYFSYDVKMKEKGDIPEGYSVSREKKERFSLILESASTNQTSMYLCASSLLKGPGRSEKLFFGSGTQLSVL.

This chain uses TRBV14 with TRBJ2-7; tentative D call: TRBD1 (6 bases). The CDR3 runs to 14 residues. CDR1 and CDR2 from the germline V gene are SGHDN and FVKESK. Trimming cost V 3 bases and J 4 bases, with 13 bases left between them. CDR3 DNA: TGTGCCAGCAGCCACCGGACAGTGCCATACGAGCAGTACTTC. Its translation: CASSHRTVPYEQYF.

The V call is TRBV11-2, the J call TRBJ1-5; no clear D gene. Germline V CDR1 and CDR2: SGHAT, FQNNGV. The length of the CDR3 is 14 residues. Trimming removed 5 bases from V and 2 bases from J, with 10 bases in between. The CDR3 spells CASSPGGGNQPQHF. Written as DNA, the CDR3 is TGTGCCAGCAGCCCCGGCGGCGGCAATCAGCCCCAGCATTTT.

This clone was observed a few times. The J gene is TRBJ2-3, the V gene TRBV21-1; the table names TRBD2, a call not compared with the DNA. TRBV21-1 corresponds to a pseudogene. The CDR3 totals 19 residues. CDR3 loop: CASSGEGRVCLQDTDTQYF. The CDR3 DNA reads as TGTGCCAGCAGCGGAGAGGGTAGGGTTTGTTTACAAGACACAGATACGCAGTATTTT.

The CDR3 region is CAISPGTGVSTDTQYF. CDR3 DNA: TGTGCCATCAGTCCCGGGACAGGGGTTAGCACAGATACGCAGTATTTT. The V call is TRBV10-3, the J call TRBJ2-3; 10 positions agree with TRBD1. The CDR3 extends over 16 amino acids. The V gene's germline CDR1 is ENHRY and CDR2 SYGVKD. After removal of 5 bases from V and 0 bases from J, the junction contained 5 bases not matched to a gene.

The CDR3 spells CASSREDLTYEQYF. For the CDR3, the DNA is TGTGCCAGCTCTCGGGAGGACCTTACCTACGAGCAGTACTTC. The chain joins TRBV6-5 to TRBJ2-7, with 7 positions matching TRBD2. The germline V gene encodes CDR1 MNHEY and CDR2 SVGAGI. V was clipped by 8 bases and J by 2 bases; unmatched bases: 9. The CDR3 loop spans 14 amino acids.

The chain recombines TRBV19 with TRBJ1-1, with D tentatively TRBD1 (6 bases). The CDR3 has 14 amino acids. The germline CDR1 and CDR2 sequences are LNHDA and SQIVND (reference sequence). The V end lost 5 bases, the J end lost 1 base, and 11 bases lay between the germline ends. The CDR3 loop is CASSAYRENTEAFF. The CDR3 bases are TGTGCCAGTAGTGCATACAGGGAGAACACTGAAGCTTTCTTT.

CDR3 DNA: TGTGCCAGCAGTTACGGTCCTAATAGCAATCAGCCCCAGCATTTT. It yields the protein CASSYGPNSNQPQHF. The rearrangement links TRBV6-5 to TRBJ1-5; D uncertain. The germline V gene has CDR1 MNHEY and CDR2 SVGAGI. CDR3 length equals 15 residues. The ends were cut back, 2 bases at V and 0 bases at J, with 8 bases in the middle.

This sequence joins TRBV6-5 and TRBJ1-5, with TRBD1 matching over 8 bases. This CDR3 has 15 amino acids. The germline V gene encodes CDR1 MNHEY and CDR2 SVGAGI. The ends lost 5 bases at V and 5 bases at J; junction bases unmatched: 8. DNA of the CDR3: TGTGCCAGCAGTCAGACAGGGGATATCGATCAGCCCCAGCATTTT. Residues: CASSQTGDIDQPQHF.

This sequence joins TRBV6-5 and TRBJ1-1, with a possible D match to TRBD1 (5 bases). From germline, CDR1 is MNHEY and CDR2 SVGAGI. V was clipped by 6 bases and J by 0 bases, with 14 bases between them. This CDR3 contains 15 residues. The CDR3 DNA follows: TGTGCCAGCAGGGCCCCTAGGGGCCTGAACACTGAAGCTTTCTTT. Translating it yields CASRAPRGLNTEAFF.